This T cell receptor (beta chain) was recovered during a study of T cell repertoires in cytomegalovirus infection. Regarding this clonotype: Its specificity is unknown.

TCRdb independently ran MiXCR on the reads; one entry per CDR3 protein. The sample gives about 700,000 distinct CDR3 sequences, roughly 36% of which show up once; 15% to 20% is in the top ten. V was clipped by 2 bases and J by 2 bases, with 17 bases between them. The germline V gene has CDR1 SGHTA and CDR2 FQGNSA. CDR3 size: 17 residues. Sequencing used cultured PBMCs, obtained from culture after CMV antigen stimulation. The clonotype originates from a human donor in good health (CMV status not recorded). Some clones in this sample may be carry-over from other donors' samples. The chain employs TRBV7-2 and TRBJ2-3; weak D call: TRBD2 (7 bases). The CDR3: CASSLPGGGPTTDTQYF. The CDR3 region has the DNA TGTGCCAGCAGCTTACCGGGGGGCGGTCCCACCACAGATACGCAGTATTTT.